The entry below gives a single T cell receptor (beta chain) sequence along with its context. The antigen remains undetermined. This record belongs to a study of T cell repertoires in cytomegalovirus infection. As for the study in general: Public TCR beta signatures marked donors with CMV infection and the matching HLA.

Study-wide results and limits: The study identified carriers of CMV plus the relevant HLA from cumulative public TCR beta family frequency. Dominant in the ex vivo response were TCR beta clonotypes restricted by HLA-C and specific for CMV.

This CDR3 is 17 amino acids long. Deletions cut 3 bases from V and 0 bases from J, with 18 bases between. The germline gives CDR1 SGHDT, CDR2 YYEEEE. TCRdb reprocessed the reads with MiXCR, giving one entry per CDR3 protein. The sample shows fewer than 1,000,000 distinct CDR3 sequences, roughly 30% of them seen only once. The sample was cultured CD8+ T cells from PBMCs, taken from culture after CMV antigen stimulation. The chain has TRBV5-6 and TRBJ1-2; tentative D call: TRBD1 (6 bases). The source of this sequence is a human donor in good health (CMV status not recorded). Some clones in this sample may be carry-over from other donors' samples. The CDR3 is CASSSSLWSGANYGYTF. The CDR3 DNA reads as TGTGCCAGCAGCTCATCTTTATGGTCAGGGGCTAACTATGGCTACACCTTC.